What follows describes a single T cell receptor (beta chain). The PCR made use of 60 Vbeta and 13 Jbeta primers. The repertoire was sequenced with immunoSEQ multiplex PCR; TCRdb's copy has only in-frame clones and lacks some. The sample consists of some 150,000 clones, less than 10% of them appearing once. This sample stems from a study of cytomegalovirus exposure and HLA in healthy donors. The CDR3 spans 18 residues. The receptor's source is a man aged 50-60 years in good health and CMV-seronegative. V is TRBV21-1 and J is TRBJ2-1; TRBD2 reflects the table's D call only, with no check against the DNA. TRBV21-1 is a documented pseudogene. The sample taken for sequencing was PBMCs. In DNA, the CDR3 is TGTGCCAGCAGCAAAGATAATTGGGAGCGGGAGTGGGGGGGTGAGCAGTTCTTC. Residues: CASSKDNWEREWGGEQFF.